This record looks at one TCR beta chain sequence and its context. Its target is unknown. The data were obtained in a study of T cell responses to AZD1222 COVID-19 vaccine. Whole-study findings and limits: There were repertoire samples only from the period after the peak T cell response. Just a handful of AZD1222 recipients tested seropositive at baseline. Variant regions that are unmutated are reportedly the target of nearly half of spike-specific TCRs.

After removal of 2 bases from V and 6 bases from J, the junction contained 20 bases not matched to a gene. CDR1 is LGHDT and CDR2 is YNNKEL in the germline V gene (reference sequence). The CDR3 has 20 amino acids. Recipients boosted at about 4 weeks or about 12 weeks are pooled. The method was immunoSEQ multiplex PCR; TCRdb's version includes in-frame clones alone and lacks a portion of them. The data hold around 170,000 clones, with around 90% observed a single time. The sequence was obtained from an adult who received the AZD1222 COVID-19 vaccine. The starting material was peripheral blood, obtained 28 days after the second AZD1222 dose. The J gene is TRBJ2-1, the V gene TRBV3-1 (or the pseudogene TRBV3-2); the match to TRBD1 covers 9 bases. In DNA form, the CDR3 reads TGTGCCAGCAGCCAATCTCTCCTAGGCTGGACAGGGGCTTCAGCCAATGAGCAGTTCTTC. Translation: CASSQSLLGWTGASANEQFF.